The sample holds one count of the clone carrying this TCR beta chain. The target antigen is unknown. TCRdb analysed the reads with MiXCR anew, one entry per CDR3 protein. The table includes approximately 730,000 distinct CDR3 sequences, 30% to 35% detected once. This CDR3 comprises 15 residues. Germline V gene data show CDR1 as MNHEY and CDR2 as SVGAGI. V was clipped by 0 bases and J by 10 bases, with 13 bases between them. The source of the sample is a study of T cell repertoires in cytomegalovirus infection. This clonotype originated in a human donor in good health (CMV status not recorded). Some clones in this sample may be carry-over from other donors' samples. Sequenced here: cultured PBMCs, sampled from culture after CMV antigen stimulation. This chain connects TRBV6-5 to TRBJ1-6, with D maybe TRBD1 (5 bases). This CDR3 is CASSYSGTPRSPLHF. CDR3 bases: TGTGCCAGCAGTTACTCGGGGACCCCGAGGTCACCCCTCCACTTT.